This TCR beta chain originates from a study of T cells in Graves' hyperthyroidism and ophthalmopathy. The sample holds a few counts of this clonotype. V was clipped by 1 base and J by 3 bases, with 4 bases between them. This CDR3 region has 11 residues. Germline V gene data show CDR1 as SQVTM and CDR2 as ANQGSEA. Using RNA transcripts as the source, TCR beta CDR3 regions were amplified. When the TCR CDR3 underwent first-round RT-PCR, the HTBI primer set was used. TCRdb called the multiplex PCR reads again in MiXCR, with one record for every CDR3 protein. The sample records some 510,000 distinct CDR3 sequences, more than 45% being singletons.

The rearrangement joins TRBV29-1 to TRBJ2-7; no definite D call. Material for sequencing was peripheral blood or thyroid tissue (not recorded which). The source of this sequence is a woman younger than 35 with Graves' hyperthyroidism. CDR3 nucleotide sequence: TGCAGCGTTGAAGTAAACTACGAGCAGTACTTC. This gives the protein CSVEVNYEQYF.